This TCR beta chain is drawn from a study of T cell responses to AZD1222 COVID-19 vaccine. Per the germline V gene, CDR1 is SQVTM and CDR2 is ANQGSEA. V shed 4 bases and J shed 7 bases, with 7 bases lying between them. This CDR3 is built from 11 residues. Comment on this clone: Its antigen remains unidentified.

Sequencing used immunoSEQ multiplex PCR; TCRdb keeps in-frame clones, though not all of them. Of 130,000 to 150,000 clones in the sample, approximately 89% were seen once. Whole-study results and caveats: Unmutated variant regions are reportedly the target of nearly half of TCRs that are spike-specific. Only 5 or 6 individuals given AZD1222 were seropositive at baseline. Most donors were white British, females outnumbered males, and clonal diversity was possibly underestimated.

The receptor was isolated from an adult in good health. This chain joins TRBV29-1 and TRBJ1-4; D not certain. Sequences were derived from peripheral blood, sampled on day 0 of AZD1222 vaccination. In DNA, the CDR3 is TGCAGCGTTGGCTTCGGTGAAAAACTGTTTTTT. Its translation is CSVGFGEKLFF.